This TCR beta chain was sequenced for a study of blood T cell repertoires in COVID-19. The junction had 3 bases not matched to a gene; V was cut back by 1 base and J by 2 bases. The germline CDR1 and CDR2 sequences are SEHNR and FQNEAQ (reference sequence). This CDR3 is 15 amino acids long. Participants' reported clinical history set cohort assignment. The study counted Cohort 3 donors as recovered given two negative PCRs, clearance, or symptom resolution. This clone came up once. Measured with immunoSEQ multiplex PCR; TCRdb has only the in-frame clones, and not every one. The repertoire holds some 150,000 clones, roughly 83% seen once, with under 4.5% in the top ten.

The TCR comes from a woman aged 50 to 60 who had recovered from COVID-19. The chain is built from TRBV7-9 and TRBJ2-5; 8 nucleotides agree with TRBD2. Sequencing was done on a sample of PBMCs or T cells enriched from blood (not recorded which). The CDR3 is CASSLGIAGQETQYF. CDR3 bases: TGTGCCAGCAGCTTAGGTATAGCGGGGCAAGAGACCCAGTACTTC. The full variable domain, its missing parts supplied by reference TRBV7-9 and TRBJ2-5, is DTGVSQNPRHKITKRGQNVTFRCDPISEHNRLYWYRQTLGQGPEFLTYFQNEAQLEKSRLLSDRFSAERPKGSFSTLEIQRTEQGDSAMYLCASSLGIAGQETQYFGPGTRLLVL.